This T cell receptor beta chain was recovered during a study of control samples from healthy donors and cancer patients. Assay used: immunoSEQ multiplex PCR; TCRdb lists only in-frame clones, some missing. The sample lists about 49,000 clones, 65% to 90% occurring once. This CDR3 is 13 amino acids long. From germline, CDR1 is LNHDA and CDR2 SQIVND (reference sequence). J lost 5 bases, V lost 3 bases, and 0 bases had no gene match. Source material: PBMCs. The chain uses TRBV19 and TRBJ2-7; 11 nucleotides align to TRBD1. The receptor comes from a woman aged 50 to 60 with lung cancer. The CDR3 loop is CASSMGQGDEQYF. The CDR3 DNA is TGTGCCAGTAGTATGGGACAGGGGGACGAGCAGTACTTC.